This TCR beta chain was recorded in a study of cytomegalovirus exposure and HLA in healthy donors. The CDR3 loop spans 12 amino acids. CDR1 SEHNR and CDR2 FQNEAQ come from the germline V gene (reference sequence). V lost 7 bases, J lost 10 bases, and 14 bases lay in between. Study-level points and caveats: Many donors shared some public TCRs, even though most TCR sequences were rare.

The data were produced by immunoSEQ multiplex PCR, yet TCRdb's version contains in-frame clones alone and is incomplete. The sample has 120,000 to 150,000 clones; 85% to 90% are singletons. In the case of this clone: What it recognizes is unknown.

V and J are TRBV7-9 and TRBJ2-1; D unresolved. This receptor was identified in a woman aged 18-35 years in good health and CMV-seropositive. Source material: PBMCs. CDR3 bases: TGTGCCAGCACCCTTTTAGCTGGCGAGCAGTTCTTC. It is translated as CASTLLAGEQFF.